Included here is one TCR beta chain sequence, with context. The data stem from a study of blood T cell repertoires in COVID-19. Study-level information: The origin of the acute and convalescent COVID-19 samples was the United States, Italy and Spain.

The table came from immunoSEQ multiplex PCR; TCRdb's copy has only in-frame clones and leaves some out. Of about 190,000 clones listed, about four fifths are singletons. The germline V gene has CDR1 MNHEY and CDR2 SVGAGI. The CDR3 spans 14 residues. The germline V and J ends were trimmed by 7 bases and 5 bases, with 14 bases remaining between them. Sequencing was performed on PBMCs or T cells enriched from blood (not recorded which). The clonotype was recovered from a woman aged 30 to 39 who had recovered from COVID-19. This chain uses TRBV6-5 with TRBJ2-2; possible D gene TRBD1, 5 bases. CDR3 nucleotides: TGTGCCAGCACCTCCATTGGGGCTACCGGGGAGCTGTTTTTT. The encoded protein is CASTSIGATGELFF.